These 27 T cell receptor beta chains were sequenced from one sample in a study of cytomegalovirus exposure and HLA in healthy donors. PCR primers comprised 60 Vbeta and 13 Jbeta primers. The repertoire was sequenced with immunoSEQ multiplex PCR; TCRdb's copy has only in-frame clones and lacks some. The sample lists more than 90,000 clones; approximately 89% were seen once. The sample taken for sequencing was PBMCs. The source is a man under 40 in good health and CMV-seronegative.

This sequence joins TRBV7-9 and TRBJ1-1; D is possibly TRBD1 (5 bases). This CDR3 has 14 residues. The V end lost 1 base, the J end lost 4 bases, and 10 bases lay between the germline ends. Germline V gene data show CDR1 as SEHNR and CDR2 as FQNEAQ (reference sequence). The CDR3 DNA is TGTGCCAGCAGCTTAGTTCAGGGAGGCACTGAAGCTTTCTTT. Residues: CASSLVQGGTEAFF.

With regard to this clone: Other DNA sequences in the same sample also yield this CDR3. The chain uses TRBV6-5 and TRBJ1-5; D gene uncertain. There are 14 residues in the CDR3. V gave up 11 bases and J gave up 0 bases, with 14 bases separating them. CDR1 MNHEY and CDR2 SVGAGI come from the germline V gene. The CDR3 spells CASRGEGSNQPQHF. In DNA, the CDR3 is TGTGCCTCACGTGGGGAGGGTAGCAATCAGCCCCAGCATTTT.

In this sample, this clone turned up a few times. The rearrangement links TRBV27 to TRBJ1-5, with 8 bases identical to TRBD1. This CDR3 is 15 amino acids long. After removal of 6 bases from V and 1 base from J, the junction contained 5 bases not matched to a gene. CDR1 is MNHEY, CDR2 SMNVEV, per germline (reference sequence). CDR3 in DNA: TGTGCCAGCAGCCCCAGGGACAGGAGCAATCAGCCCCAGCATTTT. Residues: CASSPRDRSNQPQHF.

The chain links TRBV7-3 to TRBJ2-1; 16 nucleotides agree with TRBD2. The CDR3 has 16 residues. The V segment lost 4 bases and the J segment 10 bases; nucleotides outside the gene matches: 7. In germline, CDR1 is SGHTA, CDR2 FQGTGA. The CDR3 here is CASSSFTGLAGGEQFF. Here the CDR3 DNA reads TGTGCCAGCAGCTCTTTTACGGGACTAGCGGGAGGGGAGCAGTTCTTC.

DNA of the CDR3: TGTGCCTGGGGCAAGGGGGCTTTAGCTGGAAACACCATATATTTT. It specifies CAWGKGALAGNTIYF. The gene calls are TRBV30 and TRBJ1-3; TRBD1 aligns across 7 bases. The germline gives CDR1 GTSNPN, CDR2 SVGIG (reference sequence). Trimming removed 5 bases from V and 2 bases from J; junction bases left unmatched: 9. The CDR3 is made up of 15 amino acids. The complete variable domain, with remaining parts taken from reference TRBV30 and TRBJ1-3, reads SQTIHQWPATLVQPVGSPLSLECTVEGTSNPNLYWYRQAAGRGLQLLFYSVGIGQISSEVPQNLSASRPQDRQFILSSKKLLLSDSGFYLCAWGKGALAGNTIYFGEGSWLTVV.

The rearrangement uses TRBV11-2 and TRBJ1-5, with D unclear. The CDR3 contains 15 residues. Germline CDR1 SGHAT, CDR2 FQNNGV. The germline V and J ends were trimmed by 0 bases and 4 bases, with 10 bases remaining between them. The CDR3 here is CASSLEAGINQPQHF. CDR3 coding DNA: TGTGCCAGCAGCTTAGAGGCAGGAATAAATCAGCCCCAGCATTTT.

The V call is TRBV30, the J call TRBJ2-1; D is perhaps TRBD2 (5 bases). V lost 1 base and J 9 bases, leaving 13 bases between the germline ends. Germline CDR1 reads GTSNPN; CDR2 reads SVGIG (reference sequence). This CDR3 region has 13 residues. DNA of the CDR3: TGTGCCTGGAGTGCCGTCCTTCGGGGTGAGCAGTTCTTC. It translates to CAWSAVLRGEQFF.

The J gene is TRBJ2-5, the V gene TRBV7-2; perhaps TRBD1 as D (6 bases). V was trimmed by 0 bases and J by 3 bases, leaving 11 bases between them. The CDR3 covers 15 residues. Germline CDR1 and CDR2: SGHTA and FQGNSA. This chain's CDR3 is CASSLAVWDKETQYF. CDR3 sequence (DNA): TGTGCCAGCAGCTTAGCTGTGTGGGACAAAGAGACCCAGTACTTC.

The V call is TRBV30, the J call TRBJ2-7, with D perhaps TRBD1 (6 bases). CDR1 GTSNPN and CDR2 SVGIG come from the germline V gene (reference sequence). Trimming took 0 bases from V and 7 from J, leaving 13 bases between them. There are 13 residues in the CDR3. The CDR3 DNA is TGTGCCTGGAGTGTAGGCGGACAGCGGGAGCAGTACTTC. Protein: CAWSVGGQREQYF.

The genes are TRBV28 and TRBJ1-3; D perhaps matches TRBD1 (5 bases). Trimming took 2 bases from V and 4 from J, leaving 9 bases between them. In germline, CDR1 is MDHEN, CDR2 SYDVKM. There are 14 residues in the CDR3. The CDR3: CASSLIRVGNTIYF. CDR3 in DNA: TGTGCCAGCAGTTTAATCAGGGTCGGAAACACCATATATTTT.

The chain recombines TRBV2 with TRBJ1-1; 10 bases line up with TRBD1. The CDR3 contains 14 residues. Germline V gene sequence: CDR1 SNHLY, CDR2 FYNNEI. After removal of 6 bases from V and 5 bases from J, the junction contained 6 bases not matched to a gene. CDR3 amino acids: CASSLGQGLTEAFF. The CDR3 region has the DNA TGTGCCAGCAGCCTGGGACAGGGGTTAACTGAAGCTTTCTTT.

This chain links TRBV14 with TRBJ1-5, with D unclear. The CDR3 loop spans 12 amino acids. V was clipped by 3 bases and J by 4 bases, with 4 bases between them. Germline CDR1 and CDR2: SGHDN and FVKESK. The CDR3 coding sequence is TGTGCCAGCAGCCACCTAAATCAGCCCCAGCATTTT. Its translation is CASSHLNQPQHF.

The J gene is TRBJ2-1, the V gene TRBV6-5, with D possibly being TRBD1 (6 bases). This CDR3 comprises 15 residues. CDR1 is MNHEY, CDR2 SVGAGI, per germline. Trimming took off 4 bases at V and 2 bases at J, with 12 bases between the two ends. The CDR3: CASSFPGETYNEQFF. DNA of the CDR3: TGTGCCAGCAGTTTCCCAGGGGAGACCTACAATGAGCAGTTCTTC.

The chain combines TRBV10-3 with TRBJ1-3; maybe TRBD1 (6 bases). Between the trimmed V and J ends, which lost 5 bases and 2 bases, there was a span of 16 bases. This CDR3 has 16 residues. The germline V gene encodes CDR1 ENHRY and CDR2 SYGVKD. The CDR3 sequence is CAISPWTAKTGNTIYF. The CDR3, as DNA: TGTGCCATCAGTCCGTGGACAGCGAAGACTGGAAACACCATATATTTT.

This clone was observed a single time. The chain combines TRBV4-1 with TRBJ2-5; the match to TRBD2 covers 9 bases. The V gene end was trimmed by 2 bases and the J gene end by 3 bases; junction bases not matched to a gene: 7. The length of the CDR3 is 16 residues. Germline V gene lookup returns CDR1 MGHRA and CDR2 YSYEKL. The CDR3 loop is CASSQILAGEEETQYF. The CDR3 DNA is TGCGCCAGCAGCCAAATTTTAGCGGGAGAGGAAGAGACCCAGTACTTC.

Concerning this clone itself: Since the CDR3 does not end with the conserved phenylalanine or tryptophan, this likely comes from a read error. The chain links TRBV6-5 to TRBJ1-1, with D perhaps TRBD1 (5 bases). The CDR3 is 13 amino acids. V dropped 6 bases and J dropped 3 bases, with 11 bases sitting between them. Germline assignment: CDR1 MNHEY and CDR2 SVGAGI. The CDR3 here is CASRRREDTEAFV. The CDR3 DNA reads as TGTGCCAGCAGACGCAGGGAGGACACTGAAGCTTTCGTT.

The chain joins TRBV30 to TRBJ2-7; TRBD1 might be the D (5 bases). V was shortened by 1 base and J by 3 bases, with 7 bases between the two germline ends. The length of the CDR3 is 12 residues. CDR1 is GTSNPN, CDR2 SVGIG, per germline (reference sequence). In nucleotides, the CDR3 is TGTGCCTGGAGTGGGACAAACTACGAGCAGTACTTC. It specifies CAWSGTNYEQYF.

The V and J genes are TRBV5-4 and TRBJ1-1, with TRBD1 as a possible D gene (5 bases). Germline CDR1 and CDR2: SGHNT and YYREEE (reference sequence). This CDR3 comprises 16 residues. Trimming stripped 4 bases from V and 2 bases from J, with 18 bases between. The CDR3 reads CASSPPLGQPNTEAFF. CDR3 nucleotides: TGTGCCAGCAGCCCCCCCCTGGGGCAACCCAACACTGAAGCTTTCTTT. Using reference TRBV5-4 and TRBJ1-1 for the parts outside the CDR3, the full variable domain is ETGVTQSPTHLIKTRGQQVTLRCSSQSGHNTVSWYQQALGQGPQFIFQYYREEENGRGNFPPRFSGLQFPNYSSELNVNALELDDSALYLCASSPPLGQPNTEAFFGQGTRLTVV.

The chain couples TRBV6-1 to TRBJ2-7, with 9 nucleotides matching TRBD2. This CDR3 spans 16 amino acids. V lost 2 bases, J lost 4 bases, and 9 bases stayed unmatched. The germline V gene has CDR1 MNHNS and CDR2 SASEGT. The CDR3 region has the DNA TGTGCCAGCAGTGAACGGAAGTCGGGACTAGCTTACGAGCAGTACTTC. Translated, it gives CASSERKSGLAYEQYF.

The chain combines TRBV19 with TRBJ1-5; 11 bases align to TRBD1. The CDR3 sequence is 18 residues long. Germline V gene lookup returns CDR1 LNHDA and CDR2 SQIVND (reference sequence). J was trimmed by 2 bases and V by 4 bases; bases with no gene match: 10. The CDR3 DNA reads as TGTGCCAGTAGTACCCGGGACAGGGGGGCTTCTCGCAATCAGCCCCAGCATTTT. This translates into CASSTRDRGASRNQPQHF.

V usage is TRBV30 and J usage is TRBJ2-3, with a tentative D call TRBD2 (6 bases). The V end lost 3 bases, the J end lost 3 bases, and 16 bases lay between the germline ends. CDR1 is GTSNPN, CDR2 SVGIG, per germline (reference sequence). The CDR3 sequence is 15 residues long. CDR3 DNA: TGTGCCTGGAGCAAAGACAGCGGGCGAACAGATACGCAGTATTTT. Its protein product is CAWSKDSGRTDTQYF.

This clone was seen a few times. This rearrangement joins TRBV13 to TRBJ2-1; possible D gene TRBD2, 5 bases. Per germline, CDR1 PRHDT and CDR2 FYEKMQ (reference sequence). The V end was cut by 5 bases, the J end by 3 bases, with 8 bases between. The CDR3 is 13 amino acids. The CDR3 nucleotides are TGTGCCAGCAGCCTACTAGACTACAATGAGCAGTTCTTC. This gives the protein CASSLLDYNEQFF.

The chain joins TRBV27 to TRBJ2-6; D is undetermined. This CDR3 has 14 residues. V was cut by 5 bases and J by 4 bases, with 9 bases left in between. Germline V gene lookup returns CDR1 MNHEY and CDR2 SMNVEV (reference sequence). CDR3 DNA sequence: TGTGCCAGCAGTCTCCAACAGGGGGCCAACGTCCTGACTTTC. Amino acid sequence: CASSLQQGANVLTF.

The chain joins TRBV30 to TRBJ2-7; 11 nucleotides line up with TRBD1. This CDR3 has 14 residues. V lost 1 base and J lost 3; bases outside the gene matches: 2. Germline CDR1 reads GTSNPN; CDR2 reads SVGIG (reference sequence). This CDR3 reads CAWSAGTGGYEQYF. The CDR3 region has the DNA TGTGCCTGGAGTGCCGGGACAGGGGGCTACGAGCAGTACTTC.

This chain connects TRBV5-1 to TRBJ2-7; TRBD1 might be the D (5 bases). Germline values: CDR1 SGHRS, CDR2 YFSETQ. V lost 1 base and J lost 6, with 14 bases in between. This CDR3 has 14 residues. The CDR3 sequence: CASSLFDNTGEQYF. In DNA, the CDR3 is TGCGCCAGCAGCTTGTTTGACAACACAGGCGAGCAGTACTTC.

Only one count was recorded for this clone. CDR3 coding DNA: TGTGCCAGCAGCTCCGGGACTGGATACGAGCAGTACTTC. Amino acids: CASSSGTGYEQYF. The chain links TRBV11-2 to TRBJ2-7, with a tentative D call TRBD2 (6 bases). V gave up 4 bases and J gave up 4 bases, with 11 bases separating them. The germline V gene encodes CDR1 SGHAT and CDR2 FQNNGV. The CDR3 is 13 residues long. Together with reference TRBV11-2 and TRBJ2-7, the CDR3 gives the full variable domain: EAGVAQSPRYKIIEKRQSVAFWCNPISGHATLYWYQQILGQGPKLLIQFQNNGVVDDSQLPKDRFSAERLKGVDSTLKIQPAKLEDSAVYLCASSSGTGYEQYFGPGTRLTVT.

The gene calls are TRBV19 and TRBJ2-7, with TRBD2 matching over 8 bases. Per germline, CDR1 LNHDA and CDR2 SQIVND (reference sequence). The CDR3 covers 13 residues. The V segment lost 5 bases and the J segment 4 bases; nucleotides outside the gene matches: 4. CDR3 DNA sequence: TGTGCCAGTAGTTCGGGACTAGGGTACGAGCAGTACTTC. It translates to CASSSGLGYEQYF.